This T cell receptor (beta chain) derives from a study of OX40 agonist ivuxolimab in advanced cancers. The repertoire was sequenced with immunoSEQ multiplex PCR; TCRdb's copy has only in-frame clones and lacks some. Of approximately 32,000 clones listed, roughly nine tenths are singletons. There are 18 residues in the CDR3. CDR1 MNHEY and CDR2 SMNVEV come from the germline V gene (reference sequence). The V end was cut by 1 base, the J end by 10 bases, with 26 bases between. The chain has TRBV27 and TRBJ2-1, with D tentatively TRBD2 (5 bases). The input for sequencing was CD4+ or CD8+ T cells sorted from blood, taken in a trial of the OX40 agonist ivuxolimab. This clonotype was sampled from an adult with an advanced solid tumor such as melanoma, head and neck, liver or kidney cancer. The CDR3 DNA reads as TGTGCCAGCAGTTTATTTTCGGACTCTTATCTCTCCTCTTACGAGCAGTTCTTC. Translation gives CASSLFSDSYLSSYEQFF.